Detailed here is one T cell receptor (beta chain). Its antigen is as yet unknown. Use of 60 Vbeta and 13 Jbeta primers characterized the PCR. Sequencing was performed with immunoSEQ multiplex PCR; in TCRdb, only in-frame clones are kept and a portion is missing. This sample has more than 85,000 clones, with around 77% found just once. This sample stems from a study of cytomegalovirus exposure and HLA in healthy donors. At the level of the study: Unique TCRs from HLA-typed donors, 85 million to 100 million of them, were held in an early data release.

Study-level points and caveats: Later on, analysis showed that most CMV-associated TCR beta chains appeared to be HLA-restricted.

The receptor was isolated from a male donor in good health and CMV-seropositive. Sequenced: PBMCs.

The CDR3 is CASSKDRGLQETQYF. The CDR3 region has the DNA TGTGCCAGCAGCAAAGACAGGGGGCTGCAAGAGACCCAGTACTTC. This sequence joins TRBV11-2 and TRBJ2-5; 10 bases line up with TRBD1. Losses at the gene ends were 5 bases for V and 2 bases for J; bases not matched to a gene: 5. The CDR3 covers 15 residues. The V gene's germline CDR1 is SGHAT and CDR2 FQNNGV.